This is a list of T cell receptor beta chains from one sample in a study of T cell responses to AZD1222 COVID-19 vaccine. Sequenced by immunoSEQ multiplex PCR; TCRdb stores in-frame clones only, minus some. Of nearly 200,000 clones in the sample, about 93% were seen once. Here the sequenced sample was peripheral blood, taken 28 days after the second AZD1222 dose. These TCRs come from an adult who received the AZD1222 COVID-19 vaccine. Each CDR3 is given with its conserved first and last residue. Each record gives: V gene, D gene, J gene, CDR3 protein. A D gene is named only where the DNA matches it firmly.

v_gene: TRBV6-5
d_gene: .
j_gene: TRBJ1-5
CDR3aa: CASREGFDQPQHF

v_gene: TRBV19
d_gene: .
j_gene: TRBJ2-6
CDR3aa: CASSPILISGANVLTF

v_gene: TRBV7-8
d_gene: .
j_gene: TRBJ2-1
CDR3aa: CASSPSGEQFF

v_gene: TRBV28
d_gene: .
j_gene: TRBJ1-6
CDR3aa: CASRKRQTRNSPLHF

v_gene: TRBV11-2
d_gene: .
j_gene: TRBJ2-7
CDR3aa: CASSRGYEQYF

v_gene: TRBV30
d_gene: TRBD1
j_gene: TRBJ1-1
CDR3aa: CATTDRGFTEAFF

v_gene: TRBV9
d_gene: .
j_gene: TRBJ2-7
CDR3aa: CASSPLGDGTYEQYF

v_gene: TRBV10-3
d_gene: .
j_gene: TRBJ1-4
CDR3aa: CAISGVSSPTEKLFF

v_gene: TRBV2
d_gene: .
j_gene: TRBJ1-5
CDR3aa: CASSEGGAGQPQHF

v_gene: TRBV24-1
d_gene: .
j_gene: TRBJ2-2
CDR3aa: CATSWGNTGELFF

v_gene: TRBV29-1
d_gene: .
j_gene: TRBJ1-1
CDR3aa: CSVVPATNTEAFF

v_gene: TRBV28
d_gene: .
j_gene: TRBJ2-1
CDR3aa: CASSGWAGASSYNEQFF

v_gene: TRBV6-5
d_gene: .
j_gene: TRBJ1-6
CDR3aa: CASSYSTWGPAPLHF

v_gene: TRBV5-1
d_gene: .
j_gene: TRBJ1-1
CDR3aa: CASSFGTGNTEAFF

v_gene: TRBV24-1
d_gene: .
j_gene: TRBJ2-7
CDR3aa: CATSGGPPYEQYF

v_gene: TRBV11-3
d_gene: .
j_gene: TRBJ2-2
CDR3aa: CASSRKGYTGELFF

v_gene: TRBV7-9
d_gene: .
j_gene: TRBJ1-5
CDR3aa: CASSPAGIDQPQHF

v_gene: TRBV5-4
d_gene: .
j_gene: TRBJ1-3
CDR3aa: CASSLVSQGGNTIYF

v_gene: TRBV5-1
d_gene: .
j_gene: TRBJ1-6
CDR3aa: CASSLAIYGSPLHF

v_gene: TRBV28
d_gene: .
j_gene: TRBJ1-2
CDR3aa: CASSLDYLNYGYTF

v_gene: TRBV5-5
d_gene: TRBD1
j_gene: TRBJ1-6
CDR3aa: CASSLEGQAITLHF

v_gene: TRBV28
d_gene: .
j_gene: TRBJ2-1
CDR3aa: CASGTGRWNEQFF

v_gene: TRBV9
d_gene: .
j_gene: TRBJ2-6
CDR3aa: CASSVAFSGANVLTF

v_gene: TRBV7-6
d_gene: .
j_gene: TRBJ2-2
CDR3aa: CASSLDYGELFF

v_gene: TRBV6-6
d_gene: TRBD2
j_gene: TRBJ2-2
CDR3aa: CASSRVAGLTNTGELFF

v_gene: TRBV30
d_gene: .
j_gene: TRBJ1-1
CDR3aa: CAWSLIGSEAFF

v_gene: TRBV9
d_gene: TRBD1
j_gene: TRBJ1-2
CDR3aa: CASSPLAGTVYGYTF

v_gene: TRBV6-2/TRBV6-3
d_gene: .
j_gene: TRBJ1-5
CDR3aa: CASSYRFLPQHF

v_gene: TRBV28
d_gene: TRBD1
j_gene: TRBJ1-6
CDR3aa: CASTATGQLLHF

v_gene: TRBV28
d_gene: .
j_gene: TRBJ2-3
CDR3aa: CASSFLSGTDTQYF

v_gene: TRBV12-3/TRBV12-4
d_gene: .
j_gene: TRBJ1-2
CDR3aa: CASSLWQNYGYTF

v_gene: TRBV24-1
d_gene: .
j_gene: TRBJ2-5
CDR3aa: CATSDPSRLGTETQYF

v_gene: TRBV18
d_gene: .
j_gene: TRBJ2-1
CDR3aa: CASSPGGPHSYNEQFF

v_gene: TRBV6-2/TRBV6-3
d_gene: .
j_gene: TRBJ2-7
CDR3aa: CASSRLRGYEQYF

v_gene: TRBV28
d_gene: .
j_gene: TRBJ2-1
CDR3aa: CASSFDAGPLF

v_gene: TRBV3-1/TRBV3-2
d_gene: .
j_gene: TRBJ2-2
CDR3aa: CASSLGGGDTGELFF

v_gene: TRBV21-1
d_gene: .
j_gene: TRBJ2-1
CDR3aa: CASSTRLRGQEGHEQFF

v_gene: TRBV4-3
d_gene: .
j_gene: TRBJ1-2
CDR3aa: CASSPGSTAGAGYTF

v_gene: TRBV5-1
d_gene: .
j_gene: TRBJ1-3
CDR3aa: CASSPGGVSGNTIYF

v_gene: TRBV24-1
d_gene: .
j_gene: TRBJ2-6
CDR3aa: CATVGAGANVLTF

v_gene: TRBV19
d_gene: TRBD1
j_gene: TRBJ1-5
CDR3aa: CASSPRTGTNQPQHF

v_gene: TRBV7-2
d_gene: TRBD1
j_gene: TRBJ1-2
CDR3aa: CASSLAGQTLPGYTF

v_gene: TRBV30
d_gene: TRBD1
j_gene: TRBJ2-7
CDR3aa: CAWSVLGTGNEQYF

v_gene: TRBV7-7
d_gene: .
j_gene: TRBJ1-6
CDR3aa: CASSIDSSYNSPLHF

v_gene: TRBV28
d_gene: .
j_gene: TRBJ1-2
CDR3aa: CASSSPGANYGYTF

v_gene: TRBV6-1
d_gene: .
j_gene: TRBJ2-4
CDR3aa: CASTRGTNIQYF

v_gene: TRBV27
d_gene: TRBD1
j_gene: TRBJ1-5
CDR3aa: CASSLRGGQVDYSNQPQHF

v_gene: TRBV4-2
d_gene: .
j_gene: TRBJ2-7
CDR3aa: CASSQGTYEQYF

v_gene: TRBV4-1
d_gene: .
j_gene: TRBJ2-3
CDR3aa: CASSQPRRGPTDTQYF

v_gene: TRBV5-1
d_gene: .
j_gene: TRBJ2-6
CDR3aa: CASSLHGISGTRTGANVLTF

v_gene: TRBV6-5
d_gene: .
j_gene: TRBJ1-5
CDR3aa: CASSYSSGLPQHF

v_gene: TRBV24-1
d_gene: .
j_gene: TRBJ1-3
CDR3aa: CATSGYRREDSGNTIYF

v_gene: TRBV14
d_gene: .
j_gene: TRBJ1-1
CDR3aa: CASSQDRLSEAFF

v_gene: TRBV3-1/TRBV3-2
d_gene: .
j_gene: TRBJ1-1
CDR3aa: CASSQALDRITAFF

v_gene: TRBV6-2/TRBV6-3
d_gene: TRBD1
j_gene: TRBJ1-2
CDR3aa: CASSYPTGGHYGYTF

v_gene: TRBV6-5
d_gene: .
j_gene: TRBJ1-1
CDR3aa: CASIEMQGMNTEAFF

v_gene: TRBV5-1
d_gene: .
j_gene: TRBJ1-1
CDR3aa: CASSSAGNTEAFF

v_gene: TRBV6-5
d_gene: TRBD2
j_gene: TRBJ2-5
CDR3aa: CASRERDSTQETQYF

v_gene: TRBV4-2
d_gene: .
j_gene: TRBJ1-3
CDR3aa: CASSQGGEDTIYF

v_gene: TRBV14
d_gene: .
j_gene: TRBJ2-1
CDR3aa: CASSQAPVLTYNEQFF